This is a list of T cell receptor beta chains from one sample in a study of CD8 T cells in Susac syndrome. TCRdb analysed the immunoSEQ multiplex PCR reads with MiXCR anew, one entry per CDR3 protein. The sample shows 90,000 to 150,000 distinct CDR3 sequences, around 93% of them seen only once. Specimen: CD8+ T cells from PBMCs. Receptors originate from a human donor in good health. Both conserved end residues are trimmed from each CDR3. A clone size is listed for some rows: how often the clone was seen (once, few, many), or a class if it is expanded.

clone size	J gene	V gene	CDR3 protein
.	TRBJ1-1	TRBV5-1	ASSYGLSTEAF
.	TRBJ2-7	TRBV6-2/TRBV6-3	ASSYSGGAFHEQY
.	TRBJ1-1	TRBV6-5	ASSHGTGSLSEAF
.	TRBJ2-7	TRBV29-1	SVGETGLAEQY
.	TRBJ2-7	TRBV29-1	SVEDREDYEQY
.	TRBJ1-2	TRBV4-2	ASSQGQFGTGDGYT
few	TRBJ1-2	TRBV5-1	ASSLGPRGYT
.	TRBJ2-1	TRBV7-9	ASSAVRESSYNEQF
.	TRBJ2-7	TRBV14	ASSHPGQGSGEQY
.	TRBJ2-7	TRBV29-1	SVVSGARSYEQY
.	TRBJ1-5	TRBV4-3	ASSQDLTGDVQPQH
.	TRBJ2-1	TRBV20-1	SAREAGSYNEQF
.	TRBJ2-1	TRBV5-1	ASGVTSGAYNEQF
.	TRBJ2-2	TRBV7-2	ASSLQLARVTGELF
.	TRBJ2-4	TRBV5-4	ASSPASVAKNIQY
once	TRBJ2-7	TRBV19	ASSPLGDSYEQY
.	TRBJ2-1	TRBV2	ASRRTSGEGSYNEQF
once	TRBJ2-7	TRBV6-5	ASSRPGRSSYEQY
few	TRBJ2-7	TRBV12-3/TRBV12-4	ASSLTGTDYEQY
.	TRBJ1-5	TRBV6-5	ASRDRATNQPQH
.	TRBJ1-1	TRBV29-1	SVGDESTF
.	TRBJ2-5	TRBV5-1	ASSTGQENQETQY
.	TRBJ1-1	TRBV2	ASSVQGSTEAF
.	TRBJ1-2	TRBV6-2/TRBV6-3	ASISGSTYGYT
.	TRBJ1-1	TRBV14	ASSKRDTEAF
.	TRBJ1-5	TRBV20-1	SARVGGSNQPQH
.	TRBJ2-1	TRBV12-3/TRBV12-4	ASSFRGSPRGIEQF
.	TRBJ2-7	TRBV4-2	ASSQDAYEQY
.	TRBJ1-1	TRBV7-2	ASSKTGGLPTEAF
.	TRBJ2-2	TRBV7-2	ASSLASGGAVGELF
.	TRBJ2-1	TRBV29-1	IGGFAEGGNEQF
.	TRBJ2-3	TRBV7-6	ASSIEGTQY
.	TRBJ2-7	TRBV7-2	ASSSRTSSYEQY
.	TRBJ2-1	TRBV27	ASSLSPPNVLGTSGRNEQF
.	TRBJ2-3	TRBV7-3	ASRRTGTDTQY
.	TRBJ2-1	TRBV24-1	ATSEGGVGEQF
.	TRBJ2-7	TRBV7-3	ASSPNRGYEQY
.	TRBJ2-1	TRBV5-6	ASSSPSGGTYYNEQF
.	TRBJ2-1	TRBV7-2	ASSSAGGGDEQF
.	TRBJ2-3	TRBV6-2/TRBV6-3	ASKPAGYTDTQY
.	TRBJ2-3	TRBV9	ASNPIGSTDTQY
.	TRBJ1-1	TRBV7-3	ASSLLGFSTEAF
.	TRBJ1-4	TRBV20-1	SASTGGTTNEKLF
.	TRBJ2-1	TRBV14	ASSQALPSESAGGQYNEQF